This record concerns one TCR beta chain sequence. Its target is not known. This specimen belongs to a study of T cell repertoires and HLA-DP antigens. Repertoires were generated with immunoSEQ multiplex PCR, while TCRdb's copy carries only in-frame clones and drops some. The table includes roughly 110,000 clones, about 92% detected once. The CDR3 contains 16 residues. V lost 3 bases, J lost 2 bases, and 11 bases lay in between. Germline CDR1 and CDR2: MGHDK and SYGVNS. This chain connects TRBV25-1 to TRBJ2-6, with D perhaps assigned TRBD1 or TRBD2 (5 bases each). This sequence was found in a woman between 18 and 30 years old in good health and CMV-seronegative. Sequencing input: CD4+ T cells from PBMCs. CDR3 loop: CASSDPLGAGANVLTF. The CDR3, as DNA: TGTGCCAGCAGTGACCCCCTGGGGGCTGGGGCCAACGTCCTGACTTTC.